Given below is one TCR beta chain in context. The antigen remains unidentified. Uncontrolled infection, other autoimmune disease, pregnancy or lactation barred patients from enrollment. Used for diagnoses were clinical symptoms, serum thyroxine and TRAb, thyroid ultrasound and orbital computed tomography. Amplified regions were TCR beta CDR3 sequences from RNA transcripts. First-round RT-PCR with HTBI primers amplified the TCR CDR3 region. TCRdb passed the multiplex PCR reads through MiXCR, listing each CDR3 protein once. The sample carries approximately 640,000 distinct CDR3 sequences, less than 45% recorded once. The V end lost 2 bases, the J end lost 3 bases, and 10 bases lay between the germline ends. The CDR3 loop spans 14 amino acids. This entry comes from a study of T cells in Graves' hyperthyroidism and ophthalmopathy. Overall study results and limits: Researchers report that a 13 V-J model separated ophthalmopathy from stable hyperthyroidism. Blood shared most expanded thyroid clonotypes above 0.001.

The chain carries TRBV12-3 or TRBV12-4 and TRBJ2-5; D is unclear. Sequences were obtained from peripheral blood or thyroid tissue (not recorded which). This clonotype was sampled from an adult man with Graves' disease, either hyperthyroidism or ophthalmopathy (not recorded which). As DNA, the CDR3 is TGTGCCAGCAGTTTACTGGATACAAAAGAGACCCAGTACTTC. Encoded protein: CASSLLDTKETQYF.